The T cell receptor beta chain under discussion was sequenced for a study of blood T cells in healthy people across ages. Overall study results and limits: More naive CD4+ cells and higher diversity were found in long-lived than in aged donors. Strongly correlated with naive T cell percentage was TCR beta diversity.

Sample-barcoded 5' priming and a J-beta primer mix drove a second PCR of about 6 to 12 cycles. Each TCR beta cDNA got a 12-nucleotide random molecular identifier. In TCRdb, the 5' RACE reads were re-called with MiXCR into one record per CDR3 protein. Of fewer than 2,000,000 distinct CDR3 sequences detected, roughly 32% appear once; the ten largest clones hold approximately 10%. The trim removed 7 bases at V and 5 bases at J, leaving 12 bases unmatched. This CDR3 spans 16 amino acids. Germline lookup yields CDR1 MNHNS and CDR2 SASEGT. For this clonotype: What it recognizes is unknown.

This chain joins TRBV6-1 and TRBJ2-2; 8 positions agree with TRBD2. This sequence originates from a woman in her 30s in good health. The sequencing input was blood. DNA of the CDR3: TGTGCCAGCACAAGCGGGAGAACAATATGGACCGGGGAGCTGTTTTTT. Residues: CASTSGRTIWTGELFF.